Below are 9 T cell receptor beta chains sequenced from a single sample in a study of blood T cell repertoires in COVID-19. The protocol was immunoSEQ multiplex PCR, while the TCRdb copy is restricted to in-frame clones and leaves out a portion. This table has 150,000 to 250,000 clones, 75% to 85% appearing once. What was sequenced was PBMCs or T cells enriched from blood (not recorded which). These receptors were taken from a middle-aged man who had recovered from COVID-19.

The chain has TRBV11-3 and TRBJ2-3; D is perhaps TRBD2 (6 bases). This CDR3 is built from 16 residues. The V end lost 1 base, the J end lost 2 bases, and 13 bases lay between the germline ends. Per germline, CDR1 SGHNT and CDR2 YENEEA. The CDR3 here is CASSLGGGGNTDTQYF. CDR3 bases: TGTGCCAGCAGCTTAGGCGGTGGAGGGAACACAGATACGCAGTATTTT. The full variable domain, completed using reference TRBV11-3 and TRBJ2-3, is EAGVVQSPRYKIIEKKQPVAFWCNPISGHNTLYWYLQNLGQGPELLIRYENEEAVDDSQLPKDRFSAERLKGVDSTLKIQPAELGDSAVYLCASSLGGGGNTDTQYFGPGTRLTVL.

The genes are TRBV30 and TRBJ2-3; the D gene is possibly TRBD1 (5 bases). Germline assignment: CDR1 GTSNPN and CDR2 SVGIG (reference sequence). V was pared by 2 bases and J by 4 bases, with 7 bases between. The CDR3 totals 12 residues. CDR3 DNA: TGTGCCTGGAGTAGGGGCGCAGATACGCAGTATTTT. Its protein is CAWSRGADTQYF.

This clone was detected once. J is TRBJ2-5 and V is TRBV2; 8 bases fit TRBD2. The ends lost 7 bases at V and 2 bases at J; junction bases unmatched: 3. In germline, CDR1 is SNHLY, CDR2 FYNNEI. The CDR3 has 13 amino acids. CDR3 region: CASKRERQETQYF. In DNA, the CDR3 is TGTGCCAGCAAGCGGGAGAGGCAAGAGACCCAGTACTTC.

This chain links TRBV10-1 with TRBJ1-6; TRBD1 aligns across 8 bases. The length of the CDR3 is 13 residues. The V segment lost 10 bases and the J segment 9 bases; nucleotides outside the gene matches: 8. Germline CDR1 is WNHNN and CDR2 is SYGVQD (reference sequence). CDR3 in DNA: TGCGCCAACACGACAGGGGCCTTTTCACCCCTCCACTTT. This encodes CANTTGAFSPLHF.

The genes are TRBV6-2 or TRBV6-3 and TRBJ1-4, with 7 bases identical to TRBD1. J gave up 8 bases and V 6 bases, and 9 bases lay outside the gene matches. In germline, CDR1 is MNHEY, CDR2 SVGEGT. The CDR3 is 14 residues long. CDR3 loop: CASSFRDRKEKLFF. The CDR3 region has the DNA TGTGCCAGCAGCTTCAGGGACAGAAAGGAAAAACTGTTTTTT.

DNA of the CDR3: TGTGCCACCAGTGATTTGCAACAGGCCGGGGAGCTGTTTTTT. This sequence encodes CATSDLQQAGELFF. The rearrangement uses TRBV24-1 and TRBJ2-2; the D gene is possibly TRBD1 (5 bases). The CDR3 has 14 residues. V was shortened by 0 bases and J by 6 bases, with 7 bases between the two germline ends. Germline CDR1 KGHDR, CDR2 SFDVKD.

The CDR3 reads CASRADTGGAYNEQFF. The CDR3 DNA is TGCGCCAGCCGTGCTGATACAGGGGGCGCCTACAATGAGCAGTTCTTC. The chain has TRBV5-1 and TRBJ2-1; 9 bases match TRBD1. J gave up 2 bases and V 7 bases, and 10 bases lay outside the gene matches. In germline, CDR1 is SGHRS, CDR2 YFSETQ. CDR3 size: 16 residues.

The V call is TRBV7-3, the J call TRBJ1-1; a weak D match, TRBD1 (6 bases). Germline lookup yields CDR1 SGHTA and CDR2 FQGTGA. The CDR3 runs 16 residues. V lost 3 bases, J lost 1 base, and 15 bases lay in between. The DNA of the CDR3 is TGTGCCAGCAGCTTGGAGCCAGGGGCCTCGAACACTGAAGCTTTCTTT. Its translation: CASSLEPGASNTEAFF.

The chain recombines TRBV27 with TRBJ1-3; 8 bases agree with TRBD1. The V and J ends lost 3 bases and 2 bases, in that order; junction bases with no gene match: 6. CDR1 is MNHEY and CDR2 is SMNVEV in the germline V gene (reference sequence). This CDR3 has 16 amino acids. The CDR3 loop reads CASSFCIQGAGNTIYF. The CDR3 DNA reads as TGTGCCAGCAGTTTTTGCATACAGGGGGCTGGAAACACCATATATTTT.